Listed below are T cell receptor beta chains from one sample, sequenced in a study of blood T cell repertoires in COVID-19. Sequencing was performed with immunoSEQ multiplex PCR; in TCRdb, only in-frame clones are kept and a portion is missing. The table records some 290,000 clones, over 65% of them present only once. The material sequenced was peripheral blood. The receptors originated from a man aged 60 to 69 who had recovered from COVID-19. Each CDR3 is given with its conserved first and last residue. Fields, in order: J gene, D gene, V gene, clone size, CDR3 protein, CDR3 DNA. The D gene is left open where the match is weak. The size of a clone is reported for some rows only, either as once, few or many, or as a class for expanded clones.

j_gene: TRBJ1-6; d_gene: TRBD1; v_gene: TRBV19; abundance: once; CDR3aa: CASSIGGTENSPLHF; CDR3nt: TGTGCCAGTAGTATAGGCGGGACAGAGAATTCACCCCTCCACTTT
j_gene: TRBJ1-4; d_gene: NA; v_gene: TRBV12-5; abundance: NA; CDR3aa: CASGLGQVVGEKLFF; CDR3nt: TGTGCTAGTGGTTTGGGACAGGTCGTAGGTGAAAAACTGTTTTTT
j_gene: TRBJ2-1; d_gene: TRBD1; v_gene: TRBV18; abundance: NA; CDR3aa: CASSPPGQGAPFNEQFF; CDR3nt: TGTGCCAGCTCACCACCGGGACAGGGGGCGCCTTTTAATGAGCAGTTCTTC
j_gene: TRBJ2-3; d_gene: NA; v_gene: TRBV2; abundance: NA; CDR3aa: CASSDSVSDTQYF; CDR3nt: TGTGCCAGCAGCGACTCAGTGTCAGATACGCAGTATTTT
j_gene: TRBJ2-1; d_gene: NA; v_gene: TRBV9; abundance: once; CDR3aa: CASSVASLVRNEQFF; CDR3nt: TGTGCCAGCAGCGTAGCTAGTCTAGTTAGGAATGAGCAGTTCTTC
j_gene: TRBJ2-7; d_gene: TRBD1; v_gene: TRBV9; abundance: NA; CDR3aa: CASSGGQGVSYEQYF; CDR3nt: TGTGCCAGCAGCGGAGGACAGGGAGTTTCCTACGAGCAGTACTTC
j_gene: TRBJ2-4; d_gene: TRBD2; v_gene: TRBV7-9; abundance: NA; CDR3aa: CASSPPSGGAKNIQYF; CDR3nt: TGTGCCAGCAGCCCACCTAGCGGGGGGGCCAAAAACATTCAGTACTTC
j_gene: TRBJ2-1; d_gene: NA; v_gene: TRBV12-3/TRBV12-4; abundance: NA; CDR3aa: CASTNGLDNEQFF; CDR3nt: TGTGCCAGCACAAACGGACTCGACAATGAGCAGTTCTTC
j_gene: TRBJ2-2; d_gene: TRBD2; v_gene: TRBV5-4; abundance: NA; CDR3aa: CASSLGTSGSTGELFF; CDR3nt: TGTGCCAGCAGCTTAGGGACTAGCGGGAGCACCGGGGAGCTGTTTTTT
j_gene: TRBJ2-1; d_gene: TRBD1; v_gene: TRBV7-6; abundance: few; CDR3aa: CASSLGQRGQDEQFF; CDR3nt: TGTGCCAGCAGCTTAGGGCAGCGAGGACAGGATGAGCAGTTCTTC
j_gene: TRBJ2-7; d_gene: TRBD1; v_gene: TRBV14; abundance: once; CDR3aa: CASSFNRGLVDNEQYF; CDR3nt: TGTGCCAGCAGCTTTAATAGGGGGCTAGTTGACAACGAGCAGTACTTC
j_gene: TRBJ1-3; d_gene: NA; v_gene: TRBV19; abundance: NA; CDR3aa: CASSLDILGNTIYF; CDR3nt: TGTGCCAGTAGTCTCGACATCTTGGGAAACACCATATATTTT
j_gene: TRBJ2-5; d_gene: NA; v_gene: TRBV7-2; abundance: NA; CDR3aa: CASSLVVQSRETQYF; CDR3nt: TGTGCCAGCAGCTTAGTAGTACAGAGTCGGGAGACCCAGTACTTC
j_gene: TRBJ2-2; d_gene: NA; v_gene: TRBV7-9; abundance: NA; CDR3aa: CASSRGTGELFF; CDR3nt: TGTGCCAGCAGCCGAGGCACCGGGGAGCTGTTTTTT
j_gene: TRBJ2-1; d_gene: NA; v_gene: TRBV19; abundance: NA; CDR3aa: CASSVPGGGGNEQFF; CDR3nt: TGTGCCAGTAGTGTCCCGGGGGGAGGGGGCAATGAGCAGTTCTTC
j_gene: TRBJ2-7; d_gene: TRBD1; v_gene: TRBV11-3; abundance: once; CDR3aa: CASSPDRGRSYEQYF; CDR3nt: TGTGCCAGCAGCCCCGACAGGGGACGGTCCTACGAGCAGTACTTC
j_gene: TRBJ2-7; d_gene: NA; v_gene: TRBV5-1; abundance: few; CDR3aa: CASSSPPERYEQYF; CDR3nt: TGCGCCAGCAGCTCCCCCCCCGAGAGATACGAGCAGTACTTC
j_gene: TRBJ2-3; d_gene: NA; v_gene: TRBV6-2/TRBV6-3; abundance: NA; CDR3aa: CASSYSTGSPTQYF; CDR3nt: TGTGCCAGCAGTTACTCGACTGGGTCCCCTACGCAGTATTTT
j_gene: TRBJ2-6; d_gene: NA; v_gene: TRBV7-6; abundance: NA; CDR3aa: CASGWAGQNSGANVLTF; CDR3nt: TGTGCCAGCGGATGGGCGGGACAGAACTCTGGGGCCAACGTCCTGACTTTC
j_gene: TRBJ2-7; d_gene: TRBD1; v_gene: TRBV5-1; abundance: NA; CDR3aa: CASSLVDRRYEQYF; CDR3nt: TGCGCCAGCAGCTTGGTGGACAGGCGGTACGAGCAGTACTTC
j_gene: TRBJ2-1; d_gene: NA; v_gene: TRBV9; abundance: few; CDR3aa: CASSTGHKSYNEQFF; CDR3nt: TGTGCCAGCAGCACTGGACACAAATCTTACAATGAGCAGTTCTTC
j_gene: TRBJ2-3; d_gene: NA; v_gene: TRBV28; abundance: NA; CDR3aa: CASSPRGTQGVTQYF; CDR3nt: TGTGCCAGCAGTCCTAGGGGGACCCAGGGCGTTACGCAGTATTTT
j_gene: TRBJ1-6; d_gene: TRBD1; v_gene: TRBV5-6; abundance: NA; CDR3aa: CASDRQGSSYNSPLHF; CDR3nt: TGTGCCAGCGACCGACAGGGAAGCTCCTATAATTCACCCCTCCACTTT
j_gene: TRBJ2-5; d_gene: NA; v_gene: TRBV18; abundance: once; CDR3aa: CASSPRGIRGQETQYF; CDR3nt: TGTGCCAGCTCACCACGGGGCATCAGGGGTCAAGAGACCCAGTACTTC
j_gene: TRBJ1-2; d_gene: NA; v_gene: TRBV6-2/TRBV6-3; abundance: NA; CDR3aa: CASSFRDGYTF; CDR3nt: TGTGCCAGCAGTTTCCGAGATGGCTACACCTTC
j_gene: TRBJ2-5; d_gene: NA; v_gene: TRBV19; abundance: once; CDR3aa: CASSQGDQETQYF; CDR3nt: TGTGCCAGTAGTCAAGGAGATCAAGAGACCCAGTACTTC
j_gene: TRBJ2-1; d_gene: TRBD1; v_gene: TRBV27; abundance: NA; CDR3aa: CASTYYGTGGLISYNEQFF; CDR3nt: TGTGCCAGCACCTATTATGGGACAGGGGGCTTGATCTCCTACAATGAGCAGTTCTTC
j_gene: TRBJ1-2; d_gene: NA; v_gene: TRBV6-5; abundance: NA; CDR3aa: CASSYSGRGGGYTF; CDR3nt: TGTGCCAGCAGTTACTCGGGCAGGGGTGGAGGCTACACCTTC